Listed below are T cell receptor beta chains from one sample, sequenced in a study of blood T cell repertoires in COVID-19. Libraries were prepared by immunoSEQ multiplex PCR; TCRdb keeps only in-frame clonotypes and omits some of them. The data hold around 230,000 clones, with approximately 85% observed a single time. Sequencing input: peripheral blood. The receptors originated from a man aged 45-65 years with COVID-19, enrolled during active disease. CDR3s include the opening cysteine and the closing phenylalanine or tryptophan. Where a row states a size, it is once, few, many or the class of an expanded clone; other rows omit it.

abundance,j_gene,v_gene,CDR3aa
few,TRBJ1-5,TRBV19,CASSADRVYSNQPQHF
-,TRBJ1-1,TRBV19,CASRYLTEAFF
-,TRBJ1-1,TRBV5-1,CASSHGQGALNTEAFF
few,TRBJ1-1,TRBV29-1,CSVEGFLTGVNTEAFF
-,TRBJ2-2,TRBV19,CASRTSGGLNTGELFF
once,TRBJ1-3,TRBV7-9,CASSPPPEEAIGNTIYF
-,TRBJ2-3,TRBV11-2,CASSLGLAGNTDTQYF
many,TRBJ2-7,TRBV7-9,CASSPTAREDYEQYF
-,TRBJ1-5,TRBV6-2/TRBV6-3,CASSYGGGSHQPQHF
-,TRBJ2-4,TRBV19,CASSITRAPKNIQYF
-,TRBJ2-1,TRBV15,CATSRTSGVYNEQFF
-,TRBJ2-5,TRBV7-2,CASSFRSGETQYF
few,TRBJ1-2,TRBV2,CASRTGTGGVNYGYTF
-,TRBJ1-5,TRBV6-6,CASSYSGWGNQPQHF
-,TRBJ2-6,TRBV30,CAWSVPGLSSGANVLTF
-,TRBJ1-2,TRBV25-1,CASSVDIRYTF
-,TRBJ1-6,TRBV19,CASSIDPRASSYNSPLHF
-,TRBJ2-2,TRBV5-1,CASSPLGGSGGELFF
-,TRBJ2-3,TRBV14,CASSPFSGGGSTDTQYF
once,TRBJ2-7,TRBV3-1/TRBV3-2,CASSPKTGTGGDEQYF
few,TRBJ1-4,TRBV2,CASSEALYATNEKLFF
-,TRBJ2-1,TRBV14,CASSQDPTGAWNEQFF
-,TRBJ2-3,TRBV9,CASSVASGAGFSTDTQYF
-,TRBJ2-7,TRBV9,CASSVGTASYEQYF
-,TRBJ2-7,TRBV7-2,CASSPQPHGTYEQYF
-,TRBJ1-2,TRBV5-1,CASSLAGGDYGYTF
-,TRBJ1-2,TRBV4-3,CASSQDIKASGGGYTF
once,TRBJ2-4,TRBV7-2,CASSLMGVLAKNIQYF
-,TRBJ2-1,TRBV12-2,CASRFRLAGPPGREQFF
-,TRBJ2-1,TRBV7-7,CASSLGEGRGNEQFF
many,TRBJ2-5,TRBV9,CASSVGTIPQETQYF
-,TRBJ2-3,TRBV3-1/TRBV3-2,CASSQGSAGGRYTQYF
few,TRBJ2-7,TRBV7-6,CASSDFASGTSYEQYF
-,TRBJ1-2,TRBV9,CASSDRWGYTF
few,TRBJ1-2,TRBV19,CASSSATRGYYGYTF
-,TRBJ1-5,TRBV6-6,CAKATGDNSNQPQHF
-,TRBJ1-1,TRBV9,CARTPREGSRNTEAFF
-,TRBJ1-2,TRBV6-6,CASSSGTGDPLYGYTF
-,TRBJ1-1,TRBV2,CAGRGGQDTEAFF
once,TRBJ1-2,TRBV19,CASSHRVANYGYTF
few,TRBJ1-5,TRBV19,CASSLGQGGNQPQHF
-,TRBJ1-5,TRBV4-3,CASSQGLIPGQGRHQPQHF
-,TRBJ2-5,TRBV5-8,CASSIRGGTQYF
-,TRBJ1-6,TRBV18,CASSPDRVSSPLHF
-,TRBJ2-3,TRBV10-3,CAISPGTGAQGADTQYF
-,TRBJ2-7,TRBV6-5,CASSPGPSYEQYF
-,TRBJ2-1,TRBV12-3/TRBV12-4,CASSTDRGPGEFF
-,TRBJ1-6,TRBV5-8,CASSLEGVVNSPLHF
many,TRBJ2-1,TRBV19,CASSIGRYNEQFF
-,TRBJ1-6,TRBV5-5,CASSLGQESSPLHF
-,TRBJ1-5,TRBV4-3,CASSQELRAGQPQHF
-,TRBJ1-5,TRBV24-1,CATSDARTVDSNQPQHF
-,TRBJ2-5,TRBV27,CASSQRTSGTTMGTQYF